This is a list of T cell receptor beta chains from one sample in a study of CD8 T cells in Susac syndrome. TCRdb fed the immunoSEQ multiplex PCR reads into MiXCR, producing one record per CDR3 protein. The repertoire holds about 280,000 distinct CDR3 sequences, with around 84% as singletons. The sequencing input was CD8+ T cells from PBMCs. The receptors were gathered from a human donor with multiple sclerosis. CDR3s include the opening cysteine and the closing phenylalanine or tryptophan. The D gene is left open where the match is weak. Clone size is not always given. Where it is, it says once, few, many or a class for expanded clones.

J gene: TRBJ1-2
clone size: once
D gene: -
V gene: TRBV7-9
CDR3 DNA: TGTGCCAGCAGTATCGAACGGGGCGCTAACTATGGCTACACCTTC
CDR3 protein: CASSIERGANYGYTF

J gene: TRBJ1-5
clone size: -
D gene: -
V gene: TRBV28
CDR3 DNA: TGTGCCAGCAGACAGGGCCGGGTCCCCGCTAATCAGCCCCAGCATTTT
CDR3 protein: CASRQGRVPANQPQHF

J gene: TRBJ2-7
clone size: once
D gene: -
V gene: TRBV27
CDR3 DNA: TGTGCCAGCAGCCAGCCCCGGGGTAACCTCTACGAGCAGTACTTC
CDR3 protein: CASSQPRGNLYEQYF

J gene: TRBJ1-2
clone size: -
D gene: -
V gene: TRBV13
CDR3 DNA: TGTGCCAGCAGCTTAAGAGGAAATGGCTACACCTTC
CDR3 protein: CASSLRGNGYTF

J gene: TRBJ1-5
clone size: -
D gene: -
V gene: TRBV6-5
CDR3 DNA: TGTGCCAGCAGCCCTGGACAGATTAGCAATCAGCCCCAGCATTTT
CDR3 protein: CASSPGQISNQPQHF

J gene: TRBJ2-7
clone size: -
D gene: -
V gene: TRBV12-3/TRBV12-4
CDR3 DNA: TGTGCCAGCAGTCCTTACAGAGCTGGCTACGAGCAGTACTTC
CDR3 protein: CASSPYRAGYEQYF

J gene: TRBJ2-7
clone size: -
D gene: -
V gene: TRBV29-1
CDR3 DNA: TGCAGCGTTGAAGATAAGAGCTTGGGCGAGCAGTACTTC
CDR3 protein: CSVEDKSLGEQYF

J gene: TRBJ2-2
clone size: -
D gene: TRBD2
V gene: TRBV27
CDR3 DNA: TGTGCCAGCAGTCCTGGACTAGCCGCCGGAACCCCCGGGGAGCTGTTTTTT
CDR3 protein: CASSPGLAAGTPGELFF

J gene: TRBJ2-1
clone size: -
D gene: -
V gene: TRBV7-9
CDR3 DNA: TGTGCCAGCAGCGGAGTTCCCGAGCAGTTCTTC
CDR3 protein: CASSGVPEQFF

J gene: TRBJ2-2
clone size: -
D gene: TRBD2
V gene: TRBV9
CDR3 DNA: TGTGCCAGCAGCGTAGGCGGGAGTGCGGGGGAGCTGTTTTTT
CDR3 protein: CASSVGGSAGELFF

J gene: TRBJ1-1
clone size: few
D gene: -
V gene: TRBV12-3/TRBV12-4
CDR3 DNA: TGTGCCAGCAGTCCCGGGGGGAGAGGCACTGAAGCTTTCTTT
CDR3 protein: CASSPGGRGTEAFF

J gene: TRBJ2-1
clone size: -
D gene: TRBD2
V gene: TRBV25-1
CDR3 DNA: TGTGCCAGCGATCAAGCGGGAGGTGATGAGCAGTTCTTC
CDR3 protein: CASDQAGGDEQFF

J gene: TRBJ2-7
clone size: -
D gene: TRBD2
V gene: TRBV27
CDR3 DNA: TGTGCCAGCAAGTCGAGCGGGACCAGGTACGAGCAGTACTTC
CDR3 protein: CASKSSGTRYEQYF

J gene: TRBJ2-6
clone size: -
D gene: TRBD1
V gene: TRBV4-1
CDR3 DNA: TGCGCCAGCAGCCAGGCGTTTTCCGGGACAGGACTTCCTGGGGCCAACGTCCTGACTTTC
CDR3 protein: CASSQAFSGTGLPGANVLTF

J gene: TRBJ2-7
clone size: -
D gene: -
V gene: TRBV5-4
CDR3 DNA: TGTGCCAGCAGCTTGGGTAGAGACTTACAATACGAGCAGTACTTC
CDR3 protein: CASSLGRDLQYEQYF

J gene: TRBJ2-2
clone size: -
D gene: TRBD2
V gene: TRBV20-1
CDR3 DNA: TGCAGTGCTAGTAACTATGGGACTAGCGGGACCGGGGAGCTGTTTTTT
CDR3 protein: CSASNYGTSGTGELFF

J gene: TRBJ1-1
clone size: -
D gene: TRBD1
V gene: TRBV19
CDR3 DNA: TGTGCCAGTAGTATCGACAGGGGATACACTGAAGCTTTCTTT
CDR3 protein: CASSIDRGYTEAFF

J gene: TRBJ2-7
clone size: -
D gene: -
V gene: TRBV28
CDR3 DNA: TGTGCCAGCAGTCACTACGAGCAGTACTTC
CDR3 protein: CASSHYEQYF

J gene: TRBJ2-3
clone size: -
D gene: TRBD1
V gene: TRBV12-3/TRBV12-4
CDR3 DNA: TGTGCCAGCAGTCTGTACAGGGGCGCAGATACGCAGTATTTT
CDR3 protein: CASSLYRGADTQYF

J gene: TRBJ1-3
clone size: once
D gene: -
V gene: TRBV30
CDR3 DNA: TGTGCCTGGACCCGACAGCTCTCTGGAAACACCATATATTTT
CDR3 protein: CAWTRQLSGNTIYF

J gene: TRBJ2-1
clone size: -
D gene: -
V gene: TRBV6-1
CDR3 DNA: TGTGCCAGCTTCGACCGGGAACACCCATCCGATGAGCAGTTCTTC
CDR3 protein: CASFDREHPSDEQFF

J gene: TRBJ1-4
clone size: -
D gene: -
V gene: TRBV27
CDR3 DNA: TGTGCCAGCAGTCGCGGGTGGGCTAATGAAAAACTGTTTTTT
CDR3 protein: CASSRGWANEKLFF

J gene: TRBJ2-7
clone size: -
D gene: -
V gene: TRBV6-6
CDR3 DNA: TGTGCCAGCAGTCCCTTGGAAGGGCGGGGTGAGCAGTACTTC
CDR3 protein: CASSPLEGRGEQYF

J gene: TRBJ2-7
clone size: -
D gene: TRBD1
V gene: TRBV7-9
CDR3 DNA: TGTGCCAGCAGCTTAGGACAGGGGGTTTTCTACGAGCAGTACTTC
CDR3 protein: CASSLGQGVFYEQYF

J gene: TRBJ2-7
clone size: -
D gene: -
V gene: TRBV30
CDR3 DNA: TGTGCCTGGAGTGTACCCCCCCTCCCATACTACGAGCAGTACTTC
CDR3 protein: CAWSVPPLPYYEQYF

J gene: TRBJ2-1
clone size: -
D gene: TRBD2
V gene: TRBV20-1
CDR3 DNA: TGCAGTGCTAGAGGTCTCGGTGCTAGCGGGAGGATTTATAACAATGAGCAGTTCTTC
CDR3 protein: CSARGLGASGRIYNNEQFF

J gene: TRBJ2-1
clone size: once
D gene: -
V gene: TRBV27
CDR3 DNA: TGTGCCAGCAGTCTCGGGGACCTACCGGGGAATGAGCAGTTCTTC
CDR3 protein: CASSLGDLPGNEQFF

J gene: TRBJ2-1
clone size: -
D gene: TRBD2
V gene: TRBV9
CDR3 DNA: TGTGCCAGCAGCGTAGGAGCGGGAGTCCTTTCTTTTGAGCAGTTCTTC
CDR3 protein: CASSVGAGVLSFEQFF

J gene: TRBJ1-1
clone size: -
D gene: -
V gene: TRBV5-6
CDR3 DNA: TGTGCCAGCAGCTTACTTTGGGACACTGAAGCTTTCTTT
CDR3 protein: CASSLLWDTEAFF

J gene: TRBJ2-7
clone size: few
D gene: TRBD2
V gene: TRBV30
CDR3 DNA: TGTGCCTGGAGTGTACGGGGGCGGCGGGAGGGTCCCTTACCCTGCGAGCAGTACTTC
CDR3 protein: CAWSVRGRREGPLPCEQYF

J gene: TRBJ1-4
clone size: -
D gene: -
V gene: TRBV30
CDR3 DNA: TGTGCCTGGAGTGGGCTGGGAGACTCGACAGATCCGAATGAAAAACTGTTTTTT
CDR3 protein: CAWSGLGDSTDPNEKLFF